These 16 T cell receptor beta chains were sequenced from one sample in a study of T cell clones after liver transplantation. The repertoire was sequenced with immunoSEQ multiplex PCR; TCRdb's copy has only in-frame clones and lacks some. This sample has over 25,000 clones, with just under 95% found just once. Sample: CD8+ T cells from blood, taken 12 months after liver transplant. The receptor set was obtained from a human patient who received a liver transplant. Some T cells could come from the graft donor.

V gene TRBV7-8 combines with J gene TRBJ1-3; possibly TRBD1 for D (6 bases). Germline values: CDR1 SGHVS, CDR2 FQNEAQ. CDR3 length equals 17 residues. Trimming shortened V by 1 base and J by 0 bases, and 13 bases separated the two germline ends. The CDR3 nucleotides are TGTGCCAGCAGCTTAGACCCGGGACAAAGCTCTGGAAACACCATATATTTT. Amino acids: CASSLDPGQSSGNTIYF.

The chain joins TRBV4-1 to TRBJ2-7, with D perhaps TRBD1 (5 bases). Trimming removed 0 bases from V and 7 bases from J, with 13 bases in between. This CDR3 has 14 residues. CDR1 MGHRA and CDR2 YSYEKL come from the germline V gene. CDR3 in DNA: TGCGCCAGCAGCCAAGATCCCAGGGCACGGGAGCAGTACTTC. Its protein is CASSQDPRAREQYF.

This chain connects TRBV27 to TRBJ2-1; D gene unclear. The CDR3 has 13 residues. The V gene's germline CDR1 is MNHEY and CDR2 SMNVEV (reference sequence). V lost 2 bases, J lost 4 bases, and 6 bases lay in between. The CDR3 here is CASSLADYNEQFF. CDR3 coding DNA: TGTGCCAGCAGTTTAGCGGATTACAATGAGCAGTTCTTC.

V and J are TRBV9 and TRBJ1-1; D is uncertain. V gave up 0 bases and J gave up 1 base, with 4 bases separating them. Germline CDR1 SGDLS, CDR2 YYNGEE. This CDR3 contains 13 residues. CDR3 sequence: CASSVEWNTEAFF. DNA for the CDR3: TGTGCCAGCAGCGTAGAGTGGAACACTGAAGCTTTCTTT.

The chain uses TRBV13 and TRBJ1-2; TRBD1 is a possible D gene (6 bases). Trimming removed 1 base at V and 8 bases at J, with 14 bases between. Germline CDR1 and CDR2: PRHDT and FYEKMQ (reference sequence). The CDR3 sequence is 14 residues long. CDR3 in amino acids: CASSLDDRRGGYTF. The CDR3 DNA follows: TGTGCCAGCAGCTTAGACGACAGGCGAGGCGGCTACACCTTC.

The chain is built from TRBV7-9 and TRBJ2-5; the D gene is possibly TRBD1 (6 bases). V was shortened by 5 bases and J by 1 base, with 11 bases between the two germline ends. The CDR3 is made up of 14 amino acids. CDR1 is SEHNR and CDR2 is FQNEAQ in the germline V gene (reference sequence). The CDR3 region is CASSAADSQETQYF. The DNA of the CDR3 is TGTGCCAGCAGCGCTGCGGACAGCCAAGAGACCCAGTACTTC.

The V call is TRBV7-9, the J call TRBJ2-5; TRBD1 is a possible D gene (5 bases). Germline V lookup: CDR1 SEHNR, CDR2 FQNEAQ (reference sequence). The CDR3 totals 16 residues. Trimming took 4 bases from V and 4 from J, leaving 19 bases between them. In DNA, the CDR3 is TGTGCCAGCAGCTCACCACAGGTGCCCCCTCGAGAGACCCAGTACTTC. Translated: CASSSPQVPPRETQYF. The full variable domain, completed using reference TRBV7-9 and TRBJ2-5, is DTGVSQNPRHKITKRGQNVTFRCDPISEHNRLYWYRQTLGQGPEFLTYFQNEAQLEKSRLLSDRFSAERPKGSFSTLEIQRTEQGDSAMYLCASSSPQVPPRETQYFGPGTRLLVL.

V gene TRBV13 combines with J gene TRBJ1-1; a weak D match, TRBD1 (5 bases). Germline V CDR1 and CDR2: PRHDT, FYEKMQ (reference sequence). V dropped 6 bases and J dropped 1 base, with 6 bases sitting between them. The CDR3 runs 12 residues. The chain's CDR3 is CASRGENTEAFF. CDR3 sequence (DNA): TGTGCCAGCAGGGGGGAGAACACTGAAGCTTTCTTT.

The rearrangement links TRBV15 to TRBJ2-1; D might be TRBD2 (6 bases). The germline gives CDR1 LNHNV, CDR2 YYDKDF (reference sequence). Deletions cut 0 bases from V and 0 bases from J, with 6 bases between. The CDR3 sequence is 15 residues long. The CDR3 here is CATSRDSGSYNEQFF. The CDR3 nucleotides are TGTGCCACCAGCAGAGATAGCGGCTCCTACAATGAGCAGTTCTTC.

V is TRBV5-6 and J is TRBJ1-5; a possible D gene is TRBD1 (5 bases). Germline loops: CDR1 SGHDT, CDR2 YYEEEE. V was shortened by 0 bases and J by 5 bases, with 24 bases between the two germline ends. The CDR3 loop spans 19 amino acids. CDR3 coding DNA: TGTGCCAGCAGCTTGGCCAATAGGGGTCCGGAGGCCTGGGATCAGCCCCAGCATTTT. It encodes CASSLANRGPEAWDQPQHF.

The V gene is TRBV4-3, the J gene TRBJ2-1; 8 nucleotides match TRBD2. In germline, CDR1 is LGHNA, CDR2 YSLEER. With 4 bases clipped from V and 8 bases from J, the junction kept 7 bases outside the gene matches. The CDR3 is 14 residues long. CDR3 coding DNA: TGCGCCAGCAGCCCGGAGACTAGCGACGATGAGCAGTTCTTC. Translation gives CASSPETSDDEQFF.

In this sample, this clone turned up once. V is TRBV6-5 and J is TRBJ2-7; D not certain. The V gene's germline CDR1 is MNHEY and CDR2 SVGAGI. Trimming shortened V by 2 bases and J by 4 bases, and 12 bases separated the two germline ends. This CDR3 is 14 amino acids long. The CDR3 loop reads CASSYLGPTYEQYF. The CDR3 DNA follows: TGTGCCAGCAGTTACCTGGGTCCGACTTACGAGCAGTACTTC.

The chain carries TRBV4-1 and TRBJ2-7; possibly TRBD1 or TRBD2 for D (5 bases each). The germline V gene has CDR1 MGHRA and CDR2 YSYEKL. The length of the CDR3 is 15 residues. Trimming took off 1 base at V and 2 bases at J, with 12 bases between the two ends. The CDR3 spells CASSQARDRTYEQYF. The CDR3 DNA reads TGCGCCAGCAGCCAAGCGAGGGACCGAACCTACGAGCAGTACTTC.

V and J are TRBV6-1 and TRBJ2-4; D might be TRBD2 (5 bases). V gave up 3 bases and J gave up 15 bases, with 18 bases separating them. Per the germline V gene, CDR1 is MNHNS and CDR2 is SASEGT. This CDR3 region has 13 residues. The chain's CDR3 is CASSEPSRRDRYF. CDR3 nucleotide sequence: TGTGCCAGCAGTGAGCCCTCCCGTCGGGATAGGTACTTC.

The CDR3 DNA is TGTGCCAGCAGCTTGTCAGGGGCGCTTAATGGCTACACCTTC. It codes for CASSLSGALNGYTF. V usage is TRBV5-6 and J usage is TRBJ1-2; a weak D match, TRBD1 (6 bases). V gave up 1 base and J gave up 6 bases, with 13 bases separating them. This CDR3 has 14 amino acids. CDR1 is SGHDT, CDR2 YYEEEE, per germline.

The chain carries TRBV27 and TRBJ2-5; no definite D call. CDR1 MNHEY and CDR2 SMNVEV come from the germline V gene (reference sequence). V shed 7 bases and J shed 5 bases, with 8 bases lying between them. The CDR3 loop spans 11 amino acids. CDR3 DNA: TGTGCCAGCAAGGGTGGGGAGACCCAGTACTTC. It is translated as CASKGGETQYF.